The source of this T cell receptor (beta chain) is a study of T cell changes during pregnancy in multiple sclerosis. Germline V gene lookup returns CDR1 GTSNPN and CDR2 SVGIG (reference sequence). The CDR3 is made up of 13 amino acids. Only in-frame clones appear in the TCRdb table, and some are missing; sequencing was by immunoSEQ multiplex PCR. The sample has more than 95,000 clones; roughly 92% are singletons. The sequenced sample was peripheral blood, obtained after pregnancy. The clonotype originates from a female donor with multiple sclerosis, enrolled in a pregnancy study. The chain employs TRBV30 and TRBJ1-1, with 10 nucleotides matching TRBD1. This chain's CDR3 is CAWDRGKNTEAFF. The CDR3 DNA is TGTGCTTGGGACAGGGGAAAAAACACTGAAGCTTTCTTT.